The clone carrying this TCR beta chain was seen many times. Its antigen remains unknown. A library of TCRbeta sequences, prepared with unique molecular identifiers, was generated. TCRdb re-derived calls from the PCR reads in MiXCR, one entry per CDR3 protein. The sample lists 200,000 to 250,000 distinct CDR3 sequences; 6.6% were seen once. The record originates from a study of T-cell reconstitution after alpha-beta-depleted transplantation in children. The study's findings and limits: A year post-transplant, T-cell counts and diversity derived mostly from newly produced T cells. At around two months after transplant, the alpha-beta T cells were reportedly derived from several hundred expanded clones that came from non-depleted graft cells. From surviving recipient T cells and thymic progenitors came the high day-60 TCRbeta diversity observed in some patients.

The receptor was derived from a boy between 2 and 10 years old with acute lymphoblastic leukemia, due to receive a stem cell transplant. Sample: PBMCs, taken before TCRalphabeta/CD19-depleted stem cell transplant.

CDR3 DNA sequence: TGTGCCAGCAGTTCGGGTATTAGCGCCTACGAGCAGTACTTC. Encoded protein: CASSSGISAYEQYF. V usage is TRBV28 and J usage is TRBJ2-7; weak D call: TRBD2 (5 bases). CDR1 MDHEN and CDR2 SYDVKM come from the germline V gene. The CDR3 extends over 14 amino acids. Trimming shortened V by 4 bases and J by 2 bases, and 12 bases separated the two germline ends.